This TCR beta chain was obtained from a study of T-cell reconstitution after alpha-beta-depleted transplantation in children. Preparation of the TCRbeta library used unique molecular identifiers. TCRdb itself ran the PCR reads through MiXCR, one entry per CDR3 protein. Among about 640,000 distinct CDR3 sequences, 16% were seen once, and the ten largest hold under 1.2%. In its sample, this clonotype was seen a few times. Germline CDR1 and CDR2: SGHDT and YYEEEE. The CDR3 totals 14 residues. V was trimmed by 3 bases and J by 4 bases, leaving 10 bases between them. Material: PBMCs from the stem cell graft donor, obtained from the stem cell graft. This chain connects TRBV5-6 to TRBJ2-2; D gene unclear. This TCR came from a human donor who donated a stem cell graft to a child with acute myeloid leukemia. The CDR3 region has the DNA TGTGCCAGCAGCTGGACCGCTACCACCGGGGAGCTGTTTTTT. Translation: CASSWTATTGELFF.